Each of the 2 T cell receptor gamma chains below was sequenced from the same sample in a study of γδ T cells in repeated Plasmodium falciparum infection. TCRdb re-analyzed the multiplex PCR reads via CATT. This table has around 25,000 gamma-chain clones, 2.5% to 3.5% appearing once. Vgamma9/Vdelta2+ and Vdelta2-negative gammadelta T cells were flow-sorted from PBMC for bulk sequencing. Sequences were obtained from gamma-delta T cells from blood. The origin of the receptors is a pool of human donors (malaria-infected and uninfected, not separated).

This clone came up a few times. The protein recorded in TCRdb matches a much larger clone and deviates from this DNA's translation at residue 6, suggesting a read error; the protein here is obtained by translating the DNA. The V gene call is TRGV9, and the J gene call is absent. The CDR3 runs 12 residues. Germline assignment: CDR1 GITISATS and CDR2 ISYDGTV (reference sequence). CDR3 region: CALWEAEDKKLF. The CDR3 coding sequence is TGTGCCTTGTGGGAGGCGGAAGATAAGAAGCTCTTT.

This clone has more than one count but fewer than ten. For this DNA, TCRdb reports the protein of a much larger clone, which diverges at residue 5, most likely from a read error; the protein presented here is translated directly from the DNA. The chain employs TRGV3 and TRGJ1 or TRGJ2. The J gene comes from matching the DNA to germline here; TCRdb lacks it. This CDR3 has 17 residues. CDR1 and CDR2 (germline): VTNTFY, YDVSTARD (reference sequence). CDR3 sequence (DNA): TGTGCCACCTGGGGCAGGCTAAGTAGCCAGAATTATTATAAGAAACTCTTT. This encodes CATWGRLSSQNYYKKLF.